Listed here are 15 T cell receptor beta chains from one sample, sequenced in a study of T-cell reconstitution after alpha-beta-depleted transplantation in children. Unique molecular identifiers were incorporated during preparation of the TCRbeta library. One entry per CDR3 protein, called by TCRdb with MiXCR from the PCR reads. This repertoire shows approximately 420,000 distinct CDR3 sequences, roughly 10% found once; its top ten account for 4.5% to 7%. Sequencing used PBMCs from the stem cell graft donor, obtained from the stem cell graft. These receptors originate from a human donor who donated a stem cell graft to a child with acute myeloid leukemia.

This clonotype was observed a handful of times. This chain connects TRBV5-1 to TRBJ2-7; 16 positions agree with TRBD2. The trim removed 4 bases at V and 9 bases at J, leaving 10 bases unmatched. The CDR3 length is 16 residues. The germline V gene encodes CDR1 SGHRS and CDR2 YFSETQ. The CDR3 reads CASSEGTSGRAVVQYF. The CDR3 nucleotides read TGCGCCAGCAGCGAGGGGACTAGCGGGAGGGCCGTGGTGCAGTACTTC.

The chain couples TRBV20-1 to TRBJ2-5, with D possibly matching TRBD1 (5 bases). The CDR3 totals 13 residues. Germline V gene sequence: CDR1 DFQATT, CDR2 SNEGSKA (reference sequence). V lost 2 bases and J lost 4, with 11 bases in between. CDR3 coding DNA: TGCAGTGCTAGAAGTGGGGCAGGAGAGACCCAGTACTTC. Residues: CSARSGAGETQYF.

This chain connects TRBV12-3 or TRBV12-4 to TRBJ2-1; 12 bases fit TRBD2. The junction had 2 bases not matched to a gene; V was cut back by 6 bases and J by 5 bases. CDR3 length equals 14 residues. The CDR3 DNA reads as TGTGCCAGCAGCTCTAGCGGGGGGGACAATGAGCAGTTCTTC. Its protein is CASSSSGGDNEQFF.

This clonotype has only a few counts. The CDR3 loop reads CSAYRGGRNEQFF. The CDR3 bases are TGCAGTGCGTACAGGGGGGGCCGTAATGAGCAGTTCTTC. This chain joins TRBV20-1 and TRBJ2-1; tentatively, D is TRBD1 (8 bases). Germline CDR1 DFQATT, CDR2 SNEGSKA (reference sequence). V lost 6 bases, J lost 7 bases, and 16 bases lay in between. The CDR3 sequence is 13 residues long.

The chain employs TRBV7-2 and TRBJ2-2; TRBD1 matches 7 bases. J lost 8 bases, V lost 2 bases, and 8 bases had no gene match. This CDR3 has 15 amino acids. The V gene's germline CDR1 is SGHTA and CDR2 FQGNSA. CDR3 nucleotides: TGTGCCAGCAGCTTATCACAGGGGATGCTTGGGGAGCTGTTTTTT. Its translation: CASSLSQGMLGELFF. Together with reference TRBV7-2 and TRBJ2-2, the CDR3 gives the full variable domain: GAGVSQSPSNKVTEKGKDVELRCDPISGHTALYWYRQSLGQGLEFLIYFQGNSAPDKSGLPSDRFSAERTGGSVSTLTIQRTQQEDSAVYLCASSLSQGMLGELFFGEGSRLTVL.

The gene calls are TRBV30 and TRBJ1-5; maybe TRBD1 (6 bases). The ends were cut back, 1 base at V and 4 bases at J, with 8 bases in the middle. Germline CDR1 is GTSNPN and CDR2 is SVGIG (reference sequence). CDR3 length equals 13 residues. The CDR3 sequence: CAWSATGNQPQHF. The CDR3 DNA follows: TGTGCCTGGAGTGCTACAGGGAATCAGCCCCAGCATTTT. Full variable domain (rest looked up from reference TRBV30 and TRBJ1-5): SQTIHQWPATLVQPVGSPLSLECTVEGTSNPNLYWYRQAAGRGLQLLFYSVGIGQISSEVPQNLSASRPQDRQFILSSKKLLLSDSGFYLCAWSATGNQPQHFGDGTRLSIL.

V gene TRBV6-6 combines with J gene TRBJ2-7, with a tentative D call TRBD1 (6 bases). V lost 5 bases, J lost 3 bases, and 11 bases lay in between. Germline V gene data show CDR1 as MNHNY and CDR2 as SVGAGI (reference sequence). The CDR3 spans 13 residues. For the CDR3, the DNA is TGTGCCAGCAGTCATACAGGGTTCTACGAGCAGTACGTC. Amino acid sequence: CASSHTGFYEQYV.

A few counts support this clonotype. The chain links TRBV4-2 to TRBJ1-2, with 7 bases identical to TRBD1. Germline V gene lookup returns CDR1 LGHNA and CDR2 YNFKEQ. The CDR3 spans 16 residues. V gave up 4 bases and J gave up 10 bases; unmatched junction bases: 18. DNA for the CDR3: TGTGCCAGCAGCCCTATCAGGACAGGCTCGGGGGTGGACTACACCTTC. Its translation: CASSPIRTGSGVDYTF.

This chain uses TRBV20-1 with TRBJ2-1; D not certain. Germline V gene data show CDR1 as DFQATT and CDR2 as SNEGSKA (reference sequence). The CDR3 is made up of 12 amino acids. Trimming pared 6 bases from V and 5 bases from J, leaving 11 bases between. As DNA, the CDR3 is TGCAGTGCCGCCAGCTCACACAATGAGCAGTTCTTC. It codes for CSAASSHNEQFF.

This chain uses TRBV7-2 with TRBJ1-3; a possible D gene is TRBD1 (5 bases). V was clipped by 5 bases and J by 0 bases, with 11 bases between them. The CDR3 has 15 amino acids. CDR1 is SGHTA and CDR2 is FQGNSA in the germline V gene. CDR3 sequence (DNA): TGTGCCAGCAGCGAACGCAGGGTCTCTGGAAACACCATATATTTT. It yields the protein CASSERRVSGNTIYF.

This clonotype was counted ten times or more. The chain carries TRBV25-1 and TRBJ2-5; a weak D match, TRBD1 (7 bases). CDR1 and CDR2 from the germline V gene are MGHDK and SYGVNS. V lost 3 bases, J lost 7 bases, and 15 bases lay in between. This CDR3 is built from 14 residues. The CDR3 loop is CASSEQGEVVTQYF. CDR3 in DNA: TGTGCCAGCAGTGAGCAGGGGGAGGTGGTGACCCAGTACTTC. Drawing the rest from reference TRBV25-1 and TRBJ2-5, the complete variable domain is EADIYQTPRYLVIGTGKKITLECSQTMGHDKMYWYQQDPGMELHLIHYSYGVNSTEKGDLSSESTVSRIRTEHFPLTLESARPSHTSQYLCASSEQGEVVTQYFGPGTRLLVL.

The table lists this clonotype with a few counts. This chain joins TRBV5-1 and TRBJ2-7; possibly TRBD1 for D (5 bases). Per the germline V gene, CDR1 is SGHRS and CDR2 is YFSETQ. Trimming removed 3 bases at V and 7 bases at J, with 17 bases between. The CDR3 totals 14 residues. The CDR3 spells CASSSRQGRREQYV. The CDR3 DNA sequence: TGCGCCAGCAGCTCCAGGCAGGGCCGACGGGAGCAGTACGTC.

This clonotype has a handful of counts. V and J are TRBV7-3 and TRBJ2-1; D tentatively reads TRBD1 or TRBD2 (5 bases each). CDR1 SGHTA and CDR2 FQGTGA come from the germline V gene. V lost 6 bases, J lost 6 bases, and 18 bases lay in between. The CDR3 spans 15 residues. The DNA for the CDR3 is TGTGCCAGCAGTCAAGGGACGGGGATTCTCAATGAGCAGTTCTTC. It encodes CASSQGTGILNEQFF.

This clonotype was found a few times. The chain is built from TRBV7-2 and TRBJ1-6; a weak D match, TRBD1 (5 bases). The length of the CDR3 is 16 residues. Germline CDR1 reads SGHTA; CDR2 reads FQGNSA. Trimming cost V 1 base and J 10 bases, with 17 bases left between them. CDR3 coding DNA: TGTGCCAGCAGCTTAGGAAGCCCTTTCCGGGGGTCACCCCTCCACTTT. This sequence encodes CASSLGSPFRGSPLHF.

A few counts support this clonotype. This sequence joins TRBV7-6 and TRBJ2-7; D not certain. Per the germline V gene, CDR1 is SGHVS and CDR2 is FNYEAQ. The CDR3 loop spans 13 amino acids. V lost 5 bases to trimming and J lost 2 bases, with 10 bases between them. CDR3 region: CASSTTPTYEQYF. As DNA, the CDR3 is TGTGCCAGCAGCACGACTCCGACCTACGAGCAGTACTTC.